This T cell receptor beta chain was identified in a study of cytomegalovirus exposure and HLA in healthy donors. General study results and limits: Earlier analysis looked at TCR beta V segments, and most were productive about 87% or about 30% of the time. Associated with cytomegalovirus, according to the listing, were around 170 TCR beta chains. Common viral pathogens were later found to be apparently linked to several of the most significant clusters.

The CDR3 length is 16 residues. Germline lookup yields CDR1 LGHNA and CDR2 YSLEER. Trimming cost V 3 bases and J 2 bases, with 16 bases left between them. PCR used 60 Vbeta primers and 13 Jbeta primers. TCRdb's copy holds only in-frame clones and misses some; the assay was immunoSEQ multiplex PCR. Here the sample spans about 150,000 clones, 60% to 85% being singletons. This clone has only a few counts. Its target is not known. The sequence was collected from a middle-aged man in good health and CMV-seropositive. The chain joins TRBV4-3 to TRBJ1-2; possibly TRBD1 for D (6 bases). Input material: PBMCs. The CDR3 protein is CASSQDLTGANYGYTF. The CDR3 nucleotides read TGCGCCAGCAGCCAGGACTTGACAGGAGCCAACTATGGCTACACCTTC.